The 24 T cell receptor beta chains listed next were all sequenced from one sample in a study of CD8 T cells in ankylosing spondylitis (dated by TCRdb to about 2017). The library came from 5' RACE. Sequenced on an Illumina HiSeq 2500. TCRdb handled the public reads itself, with Q25 trimming in fastp and clone calling in MiXCR, and kept productive beta chains. Duplicate CDR3 protein sequences are folded into a single record with the most common DNA and genes. The sample table records about 250,000 distinct CDR3 sequences; 30% to 35% of these occur just once. Roughly 4.2% of the sample lies in the top ten. Material for sequencing was blood, either unsorted or a sorted T cell fraction (not recorded which). These receptors came from a male donor with ankylosing spondylitis or in good health (not recorded which).

V gene TRBV20-1 combines with J gene TRBJ2-1; no reliable D call. V gave up 2 bases and J gave up 0 bases, with 8 bases separating them. The germline V gene has CDR1 DFQATT and CDR2 SNEGSKA (reference sequence). The CDR3 extends over 14 amino acids. DNA of the CDR3: TGCAGTGCTAGAAGACTGTACTCCTACAATGAGCAGTTCTTC. Its translation is CSARRLYSYNEQFF.

This clonotype was observed a few times. The gene calls are TRBV27 and TRBJ2-7; 9 bases are a match to TRBD1. The CDR3 runs 15 residues. The germline CDR1 and CDR2 sequences are MNHEY and SMNVEV (reference sequence). The V and J ends lost 6 bases and 2 bases, in that order; junction bases with no gene match: 8. The DNA of the CDR3 is TGTGCCAGCAGACTTCGGACAGGGGTAACCTACGAGCAGTACTTC. As protein: CASRLRTGVTYEQYF.

This clonotype was observed a handful of times. The chain has TRBV5-5 and TRBJ2-1; TRBD1 or TRBD2 may be the D gene (5 bases each). The CDR3 is made up of 15 amino acids. The V gene's germline CDR1 is SGHKS and CDR2 YYEKEE (reference sequence). Trimming pared 0 bases from V and 3 bases from J, leaving 10 bases between. This CDR3 reads CASSLGGARYNEQFF. The DNA of the CDR3 is TGTGCCAGCAGCTTGGGAGGGGCTCGCTACAATGAGCAGTTCTTC. The full variable domain, in which reference TRBV5-5 and TRBJ2-1 provide the parts outside the CDR3, is DAGVTQSPTHLIKTRGQQVTLRCSPISGHKSVSWYQQVLGQGPQFIFQYYEKEERGRGNFPDRFSARQFPNYSSELNVNALLLGDSALYLCASSLGGARYNEQFFGPGTRLTVL.

The chain employs TRBV12-3 or TRBV12-4 and TRBJ2-5; 10 nucleotides agree with TRBD1. J lost 4 bases, V lost 3 bases, and 5 bases had no gene match. This CDR3 comprises 15 residues. The CDR3 sequence is CASSLRTGGTETQYF. The CDR3 DNA sequence: TGTGCCAGCAGTTTGAGGACAGGGGGGACAGAGACCCAGTACTTC.

This clonotype came up a few times. The chain carries TRBV20-1 and TRBJ2-1, with D tentatively TRBD1 or TRBD2 (6 bases each). Germline-derived CDR1 and CDR2 are DFQATT and SNEGSKA (reference sequence). The V and J ends lost 0 bases and 7 bases respectively, with 16 bases between them. The CDR3 is made up of 15 amino acids. CDR3 in amino acids: CSARDPEGGINEQFF. CDR3 DNA: TGCAGTGCTAGAGATCCGGAAGGGGGGATAAATGAGCAGTTCTTC.

This clonotype was recorded a few times. V and J are TRBV9 and TRBJ2-3; D remains unclear. CDR3 length equals 13 residues. The V end was cut by 4 bases, the J end by 2 bases, with 8 bases between. Germline CDR1 is SGDLS and CDR2 is YYNGEE. As DNA, the CDR3 is TGTGCCAGCAGCCCAGGCTACACAGATACGCAGTATTTT. This gives the protein CASSPGYTDTQYF. Together with reference TRBV9 and TRBJ2-3, the CDR3 gives the full variable domain: DSGVTQTPKHLITATGQRVTLRCSPRSGDLSVYWYQQSLDQGLQFLIQYYNGEERAKGNILERFSAQQFPDLHSELNLSSLELGDSALYFCASSPGYTDTQYFGPGTRLTVL.

This chain joins TRBV6-1 and TRBJ1-2; TRBD1 matches at 7 bases. Trimming removed 7 bases from V and 6 bases from J; junction bases left unmatched: 14. The CDR3 loop spans 15 amino acids. CDR1 is MNHNS, CDR2 SASEGT, per germline. In DNA form, the CDR3 reads TGTGCCAGCACTGGATGGACAGGTCTAGCCCATGGCTACACCTTC. Amino acid sequence: CASTGWTGLAHGYTF.

This clonotype was observed a single time. This chain uses TRBV12-3 or TRBV12-4 with TRBJ2-2; 11 positions agree with TRBD2. The CDR3 covers 18 residues. Trimming at V came to 1 base and at J to 3 bases, leaving 7 bases not matched to a gene. DNA of the CDR3: TGTGCCAGCAGTTTAGGGCCTAGCGGGGGGCAGGACACCGGGGAGCTGTTTTTT. This encodes CASSLGPSGGQDTGELFF.

The rearrangement uses TRBV12-3 or TRBV12-4 and TRBJ2-1; D possibly matches TRBD1 or TRBD2 (5 bases each). The V gene lost 6 bases and the J gene lost 5 bases, with 20 bases spanning the gap. The CDR3 extends over 16 amino acids. The CDR3 is CASSLTGRGEDNEQFF. CDR3 sequence (DNA): TGTGCCAGCAGCCTGACTGGTCGGGGCGAGGACAATGAGCAGTTCTTC.

The chain combines TRBV6-1 with TRBJ2-1, with 10 bases lining up with TRBD1. V lost 8 bases and J lost 7; bases outside the gene matches: 11. The CDR3 extends over 15 amino acids. Germline V lookup: CDR1 MNHNS, CDR2 SASEGT. The CDR3 loop reads CASRQAGTGVNEQFF. The CDR3 bases are TGTGCCAGCCGCCAGGCCGGGACAGGGGTAAATGAGCAGTTCTTC.

This clonotype was seen a few times. This chain connects TRBV20-1 to TRBJ2-5, with 10 bases matching TRBD1. CDR1 and CDR2 from the germline V gene are DFQATT and SNEGSKA (reference sequence). The J segment lost 6 bases and the V segment lost 5 bases, leaving 9 bases of the junction unmatched. CDR3 size: 14 residues. In nucleotides, the CDR3 is TGCAGTGCTCTCGGGGGACAGGGGAGAAAGACCCAGTACTTC. Protein product: CSALGGQGRKTQYF.

There are a few counts of this clonotype. V and J are TRBV2 and TRBJ1-1; D is uncertain. The V gene's germline CDR1 is SNHLY and CDR2 FYNNEI. CDR3 length: 10 amino acids. V dropped 8 bases and J dropped 1 base, with 2 bases sitting between them. CDR3 residues: CASANTEAFF. The CDR3 DNA is TGTGCCAGCGCGAACACTGAAGCTTTCTTT.

V is TRBV12-3 or TRBV12-4 and J is TRBJ2-3; tentatively, D is TRBD2 (6 bases). Trimming left V 5 bases short and J 5 bases short, with 20 bases between. This CDR3 spans 16 amino acids. CDR3 loop: CASSPTRGVEGDTQYF. CDR3 coding DNA: TGTGCCAGCAGTCCGACCCGCGGGGTGGAGGGAGATACGCAGTATTTT.

This clonotype has a count of ten or more. The chain links TRBV20-1 to TRBJ1-3; D uncertain. The CDR3 loop spans 13 amino acids. The germline V gene encodes CDR1 DFQATT and CDR2 SNEGSKA (reference sequence). Between the trimmed V and J ends, which lost 0 bases and 2 bases, there was a span of 5 bases. The CDR3 DNA is TGCAGTGCTAGAGAGTGGGCTGGAAACACCATATATTTT. This gives the protein CSAREWAGNTIYF.

This clonotype has more than one count but fewer than ten. The chain is built from TRBV12-3 or TRBV12-4 and TRBJ2-3; D gene ambiguous. V lost 6 bases to trimming and J lost 6 bases, with 13 bases between them. The CDR3 consists of 13 residues. Here the CDR3 reads CASRTQHYDTQYF. DNA of the CDR3: TGTGCCAGCAGAACCCAACATTATGATACGCAGTATTTT.

This clonotype was seen only a few times. The chain has TRBV29-1 and TRBJ1-5, with D possibly being TRBD1 (6 bases). Germline CDR1 is SQVTM and CDR2 is ANQGSEA. The CDR3 is made up of 13 amino acids. V lost 5 bases and J 7 bases, leaving 15 bases between the germline ends. The CDR3 loop reads CSVQQGREQPQHF. The CDR3, as DNA: TGCAGCGTTCAACAGGGAAGGGAGCAGCCCCAGCATTTT.

CDR3: CASSFEGGPIDTQYF. CDR3 nucleotide sequence: TGCGCCAGCAGCTTTGAGGGGGGGCCTATAGATACGCAGTATTTT. The chain combines TRBV5-1 with TRBJ2-3, with D maybe TRBD2 (7 bases). The CDR3 spans 15 residues. CDR1 is SGHRS and CDR2 is YFSETQ in the germline V gene. V was trimmed by 2 bases and J by 5 bases, leaving 15 bases between them.

The gene calls are TRBV5-1 and TRBJ2-7; 8 nucleotides match TRBD2. The germline CDR1 and CDR2 sequences are SGHRS and YFSETQ. With V trimmed by 4 bases and J by 6 bases, 12 bases remained unmatched. The CDR3 is made up of 15 amino acids. CDR3 loop: CASSKLAGNPGEQYF. The CDR3 DNA follows: TGCGCCAGCAGCAAGTTAGCGGGGAACCCTGGCGAGCAGTACTTC. Full variable domain (outside the CDR3, taken from reference TRBV5-1 and TRBJ2-7): KAGVTQTPRYLIKTRGQQVTLSCSPISGHRSVSWYQQTPGQGLQFLFEYFSETQRNKGNFPGRFSGRQFSNSRSEMNVSTLELGDSALYLCASSKLAGNPGEQYFGPGTRLTVT.

The chain uses TRBV5-6 and TRBJ1-5; D is possibly TRBD1 (6 bases). This CDR3 has 14 amino acids. Trimming took 5 bases from V and 0 from J, leaving 9 bases between them. CDR1 and CDR2 from the germline V gene are SGHDT and YYEEEE. In DNA form, the CDR3 reads TGTGCCAGCAGTGGACAGAATAGCAATCAGCCCCAGCATTTT. Translating gives CASSGQNSNQPQHF.

This chain connects TRBV10-3 to TRBJ1-5; D gene ambiguous. The germline CDR1 and CDR2 sequences are ENHRY and SYGVKD. V gave up 3 bases and J gave up 6 bases, with 9 bases separating them. CDR3 size: 13 residues. Here the CDR3 reads CAISDGPGQPQHF. The CDR3 bases are TGTGCCATCAGTGATGGTCCCGGTCAGCCCCAGCATTTT.

The chain is built from TRBV15 and TRBJ2-7; D is possibly TRBD1 (8 bases). Germline CDR1 and CDR2: LNHNV and YYDKDF (reference sequence). The CDR3 has 16 residues. The V and J ends lost 3 bases and 2 bases respectively, with 17 bases between them. This CDR3 is CATSSTGGLSPYEQYF. CDR3 sequence (DNA): TGTGCCACCAGCAGTACAGGGGGACTATCTCCCTACGAGCAGTACTTC.

This clonotype was counted between two and nine times. V and J are TRBV5-1 and TRBJ2-5, with TRBD1 identical over 7 bases. This CDR3 region has 15 residues. Germline V gene sequence: CDR1 SGHRS, CDR2 YFSETQ. V lost 5 bases to trimming and J lost 2 bases; unmatched junction nucleotides: 9. CDR3 in amino acids: CASSPTPGQQETQYF. CDR3 DNA: TGCGCCAGCAGTCCTACTCCGGGACAGCAAGAGACCCAGTACTTC.

The V and J genes are TRBV20-1 and TRBJ2-7; D is tentatively TRBD1 or TRBD2 (5 bases each). The CDR3 loop spans 15 amino acids. Germline CDR1 is DFQATT and CDR2 is SNEGSKA (reference sequence). V gave up 1 base and J gave up 2 bases, with 15 bases separating them. The DNA for the CDR3 is TGCAGTGCTAGAGGGGGGATTGGCGGAGCCTACGAGCAGTACTTC. Translation: CSARGGIGGAYEQYF.

The chain carries TRBV12-3 or TRBV12-4 and TRBJ2-7; D may be TRBD2 (5 bases). V was clipped by 3 bases and J by 0 bases, with 12 bases between them. The CDR3 contains 15 residues. The CDR3 here is CASSLGRRHSYEQYF. In DNA, the CDR3 is TGTGCCAGCAGTTTGGGCAGGAGGCACTCCTACGAGCAGTACTTC.